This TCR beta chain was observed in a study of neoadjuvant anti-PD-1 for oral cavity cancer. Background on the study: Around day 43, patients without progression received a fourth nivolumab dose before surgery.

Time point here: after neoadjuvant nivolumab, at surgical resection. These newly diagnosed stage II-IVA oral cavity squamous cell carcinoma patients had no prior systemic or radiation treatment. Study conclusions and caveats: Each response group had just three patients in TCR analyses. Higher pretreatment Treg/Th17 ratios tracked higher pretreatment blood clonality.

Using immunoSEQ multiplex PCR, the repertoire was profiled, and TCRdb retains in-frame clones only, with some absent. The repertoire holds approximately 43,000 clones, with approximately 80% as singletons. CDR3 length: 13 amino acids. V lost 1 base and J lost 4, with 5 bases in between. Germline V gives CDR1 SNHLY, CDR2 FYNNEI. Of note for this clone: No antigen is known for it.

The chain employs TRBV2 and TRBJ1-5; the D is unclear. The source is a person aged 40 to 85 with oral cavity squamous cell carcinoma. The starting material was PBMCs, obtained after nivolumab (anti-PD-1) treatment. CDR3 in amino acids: CASSEGYNQPQHF. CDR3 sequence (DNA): TGTGCCAGCAGTGAAGGTTATAATCAGCCCCAGCATTTT.